This entry is about one T cell receptor (beta chain). This sample is drawn from a study of blood T cell repertoires in COVID-19. The assay was immunoSEQ multiplex PCR, and TCRdb's table has in-frame clones only and misses some. The data contain over 60,000 clones, nearly 90% of them singletons. The ends lost 6 bases at V and 0 bases at J; junction bases unmatched: 2. The CDR3 is 13 residues long. This receptor was identified in a man between 45 and 60 years old with acute or convalescent COVID-19. This chain uses TRBV12-3 or TRBV12-4 with TRBJ2-7; 7 bases agree with TRBD1. Sequenced material: peripheral blood. The CDR3 region is CASSRDSSYEQYF. For the CDR3, the DNA is TGTGCCAGCAGCCGGGACAGCTCCTACGAGCAGTACTTC.